The present entry profiles one TCR beta chain with its context. Its specificity is unknown. The sample belongs to a study of cytomegalovirus exposure and HLA in healthy donors. General study findings and limits: In a later analysis, HLA-C alleles had the fewest associated TCRs, DRB1 alleles the most.

Trimming removed 1 base from V and 7 bases from J; junction bases left unmatched: 16. CDR1 SGHVS and CDR2 FQNEAQ come from the germline V gene. The CDR3 length is 19 residues. Amplification used 60 Vbeta primers and 13 Jbeta primers. Some clones are missing from TCRdb's copy, which holds only in-frame ones; the method was immunoSEQ multiplex PCR. The profile shows approximately 100,000 clones, 60% to 85% of them singletons. This sequence was found in a female donor in good health and CMV-seropositive. The chain carries TRBV7-8 and TRBJ2-1, with TRBD2 matching over 10 bases. Sequencing input: PBMCs. The CDR3 nucleotides read TGTGCCAGCAGCTTAGACTTTGGGGATGCTAGCGGGAGCCATAATGAGCAGTTCTTC. This codes for CASSLDFGDASGSHNEQFF.